The T cell receptor (beta chain) under discussion was sequenced for a study of post-analysis software for immune sequencing data. Study context: Included courses were relapsing-remitting and secondary progressive multiple sclerosis; progressive-relapsing multiple sclerosis was also included. General study points: A few TRBV segments occurring more often in patients than controls included TRBV5-6, TRBV5-1 and TRBV20-1. Samples sharing a preparation batch grouped tightly together when assessed by F measure. Comparison with controls showed significantly lower normalized Chao1 diversity in multiple sclerosis patients.

Remarks on this clonotype: Antigen specificity is unknown. This may arise from a read error, as a much more abundant clone is one base away.

V was pared by 10 bases and J by 0 bases, with 13 bases between. Germline values: CDR1 MNHEY, CDR2 SVGAGI. The CDR3 is made up of 14 amino acids. TCR beta cDNA libraries included unique molecular identifiers. A population of about 0.85 to 11 million T cells gave rise to about half a million cDNA molecules. TCRdb passed the PCR reads through MiXCR, listing each CDR3 protein once. The repertoire has about 200,000 distinct CDR3 sequences, 25% to 35% of them found once; the top ten carry more than 3%. Sequencing was carried out using blood. The rearrangement links TRBV6-5 to TRBJ1-5; TRBD1 might be the D (5 bases). This TCR derives from a girl aged 2-17 years with multiple sclerosis. CDR3 nucleotides: TGTGCCAACAGACAGACCTATAGCAATCAGCCCCAGCATTTT. As protein: CANRQTYSNQPQHF.